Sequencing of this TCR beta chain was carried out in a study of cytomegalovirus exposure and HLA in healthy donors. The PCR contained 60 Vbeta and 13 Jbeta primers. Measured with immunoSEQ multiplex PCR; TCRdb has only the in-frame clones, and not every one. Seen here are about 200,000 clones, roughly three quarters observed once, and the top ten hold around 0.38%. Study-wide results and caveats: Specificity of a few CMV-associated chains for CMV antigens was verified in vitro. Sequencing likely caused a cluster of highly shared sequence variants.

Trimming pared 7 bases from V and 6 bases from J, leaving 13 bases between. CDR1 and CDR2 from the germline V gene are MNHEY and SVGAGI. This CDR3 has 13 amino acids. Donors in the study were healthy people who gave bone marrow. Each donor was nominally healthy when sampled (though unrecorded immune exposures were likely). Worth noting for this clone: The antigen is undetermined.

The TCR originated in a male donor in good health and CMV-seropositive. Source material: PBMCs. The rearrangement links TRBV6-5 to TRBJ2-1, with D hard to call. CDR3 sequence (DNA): TGTGCCAGCAAGCAACCCCTTTCCAATGAGCAGTTCTTC. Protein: CASKQPLSNEQFF.